One and the same sample provided the 2 T cell receptor beta chains below, sequenced in a study of T cells in Graves' hyperthyroidism and ophthalmopathy. RNA transcripts gave rise to amplified TCR beta CDR3 regions. Researchers ran a first-round RT-PCR on the TCR CDR3 using the HTBI primer set. From the multiplex PCR reads, TCRdb called clonotypes with MiXCR, one entry per CDR3 protein. The data hold a few hundred thousand distinct CDR3 sequences, with approximately 15% observed a single time. Material: blood. The receptor source for this set is a woman aged 25 to 39 with Graves' hyperthyroidism.

This clonotype was seen at least ten times. The V gene is TRBV30, the J gene TRBJ1-5; D is ambiguous. Between the trimmed V and J ends, which lost 2 bases and 3 bases, there was a span of 8 bases. The CDR3 is made up of 13 amino acids. CDR1 is GTSNPN and CDR2 is SVGIG in the germline V gene (reference sequence). As DNA, the CDR3 is TGTGCCTGGAGTCTGGCTATCAATCAGCCCCAGCATTTT. It translates to CAWSLAINQPQHF.

The chain has TRBV5-1 and TRBJ2-5; weak D call: TRBD2 (6 bases). Per germline, CDR1 SGHRS and CDR2 YFSETQ. V was clipped by 3 bases and J by 1 base, with 16 bases between them. This CDR3 contains 16 residues. The CDR3 DNA follows: TGCGCCAGCAGCTCGGGGGTCGGAGCACTCCAAGAGACCCAGTACTTC. Residues: CASSSGVGALQETQYF. The whole variable domain, remainder taken from reference TRBV5-1 and TRBJ2-5, is KAGVTQTPRYLIKTRGQQVTLSCSPISGHRSVSWYQQTPGQGLQFLFEYFSETQRNKGNFPGRFSGRQFSNSRSEMNVSTLELGDSALYLCASSSGVGALQETQYFGPGTRLLVL.